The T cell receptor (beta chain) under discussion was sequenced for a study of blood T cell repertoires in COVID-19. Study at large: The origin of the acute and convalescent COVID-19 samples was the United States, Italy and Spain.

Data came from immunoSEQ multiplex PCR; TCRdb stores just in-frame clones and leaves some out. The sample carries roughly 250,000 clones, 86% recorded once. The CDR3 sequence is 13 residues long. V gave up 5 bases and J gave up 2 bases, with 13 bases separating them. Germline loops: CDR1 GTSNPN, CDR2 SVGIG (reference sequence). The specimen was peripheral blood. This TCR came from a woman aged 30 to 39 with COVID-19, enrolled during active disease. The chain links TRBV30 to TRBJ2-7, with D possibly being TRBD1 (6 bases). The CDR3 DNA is TGTGCCTGGTGCGAGACAGGCCCCTACGAGCAGTACTTC. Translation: CAWCETGPYEQYF. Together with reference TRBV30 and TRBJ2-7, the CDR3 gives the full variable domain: SQTIHQWPATLVQPVGSPLSLECTVEGTSNPNLYWYRQAAGRGLQLLFYSVGIGQISSEVPQNLSASRPQDRQFILSSKKLLLSDSGFYLCAWCETGPYEQYFGPGTRLTVT.